This T cell receptor (beta chain) was captured in a study of blood T cell repertoires in COVID-19 (dated by TCRdb to about 2020). With respect to the entire study: Samples from collaborators originated in the United States, Italy and Spain and spanned both the acute and convalescent phases of COVID-19. The repertoires were released in a freely available public database intended as a resource for research on the immune response to SARS-CoV-2. The material from the prospective study consisted of cDNA or gDNA derived from T cells, B-cell-depleted T cells, or PBMCs. Subjects who had been exposed to COVID-19, were actively infected with it, or had recovered from it provided the deeply sampled blood TCRbeta repertoires that made up the dataset. The sample metadata nearly always contained a de-identified subject ID, COVID-19 status, age in years and sex. Samples came from the ongoing ImmuneRACE study (first 160 participants) plus 1,254 subjects from 6 global collaborators. Where available, HLA class I and class II types were obtained from metadata supplied by the sample provider rather than from assay-based typing.

Regarding this clone: Its antigen specificity is not known. The sample holds no much larger clone one base away, and base qualities are not on file.

Enrolling through a virtual design, the prospective study's participants ranged in age from roughly 18 to 100 years and lived across roughly 24 United States geographic areas. Cohort assignment in the prospective study relied on participant-reported clinical history from a screening survey and a study questionnaire. For ImmuneRACE Cohort 3, a participant was defined as recovered based on two consecutive negative NP/OP PCR tests, clearance by a healthcare professional, or resolution of symptoms. In the prospective study, whole blood, serum and a nasopharyngeal or oropharyngeal swab were collected from each participant by mobile phlebotomists. Participants in the prospective study had the option to provide additional blood draws and questionnaires over a 2-month period. Prospective study blood samples were shipped either frozen or at room temperature before DNA extraction. In the germline V gene (reference sequence), CDR1 corresponds to LNHDA and CDR2 to SQIVND. The CDR3 holds 13 amino acids from the cysteine to the phenylalanine. Of the read, only the CDR3 DNA is kept; its 39 bases are in frame from base 1. The junction shows trimming of 5 bases on V and 5 bases on J, plus 10 bases between the germline ends.

Paper-wide results and their limitations: Clinical and demographic metadata were provided uncurated, with the amount varying by source and participant.

The immunoSEQ Assay, a bias-controlled multiplex PCR, was used to amplify TCRbeta CDR3 regions from genomic DNA. From the authors' description of their analysis: Nucleated cell counts per sample were estimated from amplification of reference gene primers within the assay. Sequence reads were collapsed and filtered to measure the absolute abundance of every unique TCRbeta CDR3 rearrangement. For each sample, productive Simpson clonality was calculated as the square root of Simpson's diversity index across productive rearrangements. Here the immuneACCESS table is served through TCRdb, limited to in-frame sequences with V and J called. Missing clones are a known gap in these copies; in checked studies unresolved V genes cover under half, and the rest lacks a known reason. The V and J calls and clone size are taken from that table; D and trimming were inferred from the DNA. The sample table shows 350,000 to 550,000 clones, and around 91% are seen once. The ten top clones hold more than 0.95% of the sample.

The sample comprised PBMCs or T cells enriched from blood (not recorded which). The V and J segments used are TRBV19 and TRBJ2-1; no D gene is confidently identified. This sequence originates from a man aged 25-40 years who had recovered from COVID-19. The CDR3 sequence is CASSSRSNNEQFF. The DNA sequence is given as TGTGCCAGTAGTTCCCGGAGTAACAATGAGCAGTTCTTC.